One sample yielded the 22 T cell receptor beta chains listed below, sequenced in a study of monozygotic twins with inflammatory bowel disease. TCRdb re-called the 5' RACE reads and gives one entry per CDR3 protein, without DNA. The listing records 110,000 to 150,000 distinct CDR3 sequences. Sequencing input: blood. The receptors derive from a human donor with ulcerative colitis or Crohn's disease, or a healthy co-twin of an affected twin (not recorded which).

The chain couples TRBV30 to TRBJ2-6; TCRdb gives TRBD2 as the D gene, but with no DNA this cannot be confirmed. The CDR3 is made up of 14 amino acids. The V gene's germline CDR1 is GTSNPN and CDR2 SVGIG (reference sequence). The CDR3 region is CAWSVRAGANVLTF. The full variable domain, completed using reference TRBV30 and TRBJ2-6, is SQTIHQWPATLVQPVGSPLSLECTVEGTSNPNLYWYRQAAGRGLQLLFYSVGIGQISSEVPQNLSASRPQDRQFILSSKKLLLSDSGFYLCAWSVRAGANVLTFGAGSRLTVL.

V usage is TRBV29-1 and J usage is TRBJ2-3. Germline CDR1 is SQVTM and CDR2 is ANQGSEA. This CDR3 is 12 amino acids long. This chain's CDR3 is CSVQYLTDTQYF.

The chain has TRBV29-1 and TRBJ2-1; TCRdb reports TRBD2, a call that lacks DNA to check it against. The germline V gene encodes CDR1 SQVTM and CDR2 ANQGSEA. The CDR3 is made up of 13 amino acids. CDR3 protein: CSLAGVSYNEQFF.

The rearrangement links TRBV18 to TRBJ2-4; TCRdb returns TRBD2, unconfirmable since there is no DNA. The CDR3 spans 15 residues. Germline CDR1 KGHSH, CDR2 LQKENI. The CDR3 protein is CASSQTSGSTVIQYF.

The chain couples TRBV19 to TRBJ1-1; TCRdb outputs TRBD1, but without DNA this stays unchecked. In germline, CDR1 is LNHDA, CDR2 SQIVND (reference sequence). The CDR3 loop spans 12 amino acids. CDR3 residues: CASSIRDRRAFF.

This sequence joins TRBV30 and TRBJ1-4; TCRdb's D call of TRBD1 is untestable without DNA. This CDR3 contains 13 residues. From germline, CDR1 is GTSNPN and CDR2 SVGIG (reference sequence). The CDR3 protein is CAWRDRGQWKLFF.

CDR3 sequence: CAIRGQGIKAGRTTDTDTQYF. The gene calls are TRBV10-3 and TRBJ2-3; TCRdb gives TRBD1 as the D gene, but with no DNA this cannot be confirmed. CDR1 is ENHRY, CDR2 SYGVKD, per germline. CDR3 length: 21 residues.

The chain links TRBV20-1 to TRBJ1-5. The CDR3 consists of 14 residues. Germline CDR1 reads DFQATT; CDR2 reads SNEGSKA (reference sequence). This CDR3 is CSAREGGGNQPQHF.

This chain joins TRBV7-9 and TRBJ2-7. Germline V gene sequence: CDR1 SEHNR, CDR2 FQNEAQ (reference sequence). This CDR3 has 11 residues. The CDR3: CASSSAVEQYF.

The chain is built from TRBV30 and TRBJ2-7; TCRdb's D call of TRBD2 is untestable without DNA. This CDR3 has 15 residues. Germline V gives CDR1 GTSNPN, CDR2 SVGIG (reference sequence). CDR3 region: CAWSRLAASSYEQYF. The full variable domain, with the rest looked up from reference TRBV30 and TRBJ2-7, is SQTIHQWPATLVQPVGSPLSLECTVEGTSNPNLYWYRQAAGRGLQLLFYSVGIGQISSEVPQNLSASRPQDRQFILSSKKLLLSDSGFYLCAWSRLAASSYEQYFGPGTRLTVT.

The chain carries TRBV20-1 and TRBJ2-7; the TCRdb D gene call, TRBD2, has no DNA to confirm it. The germline CDR1 and CDR2 sequences are DFQATT and SNEGSKA (reference sequence). CDR3 size: 15 residues. The CDR3 is CSARDRRAGLYEQYF.

V gene TRBV3-1 combines with J gene TRBJ2-3; without DNA, the TCRdb call of TRBD2 cannot be checked. The CDR3 loop spans 13 amino acids. In germline, CDR1 is LGHDT, CDR2 YNNKEL (reference sequence). Here the CDR3 reads CASSQGAVPAQYF.

V and J are TRBV12-3 or TRBV12-4 and TRBJ2-2; TCRdb selects TRBD2, and the lack of DNA leaves this call unchecked. The CDR3 consists of 16 residues. This CDR3 reads CASSVPSGTFTGELFF.

The chain recombines TRBV4-1 with TRBJ2-1; TCRdb selects TRBD2, and the lack of DNA leaves this call unchecked. Germline values: CDR1 MGHRA, CDR2 YSYEKL. This CDR3 spans 16 amino acids. The CDR3 region is CASSHGLAGPTNEQFF.

V and J are TRBV11-2 and TRBJ1-5. Looked up from germline, CDR1 is SGHAT and CDR2 is FQNNGV. This CDR3 has 13 residues. CDR3 loop: CASSLGSGQPQHF.

The rearrangement joins TRBV20-1 to TRBJ1-3. This CDR3 is 15 amino acids long. Germline CDR1 and CDR2: DFQATT and SNEGSKA (reference sequence). CDR3 protein: CSAERSRYSGNTIYF.

The J gene is TRBJ2-1, the V gene TRBV29-1; the D call from TCRdb, TRBD1, cannot be confirmed without DNA. Per the germline V gene, CDR1 is SQVTM and CDR2 is ANQGSEA. The CDR3 totals 14 residues. The CDR3 sequence: CSATGTGGYGEQFF.

The CDR3: CASSRTGTSENIQYF. The rearrangement links TRBV4-3 to TRBJ2-4; TCRdb names TRBD2, which stays unverified in the absence of DNA. The CDR3 is made up of 15 amino acids. Germline loops: CDR1 LGHNA, CDR2 YSLEER.

The chain recombines TRBV10-3 with TRBJ2-2; TCRdb names TRBD2, which stays unverified in the absence of DNA. Germline V gives CDR1 ENHRY, CDR2 SYGVKD. The CDR3 covers 16 residues. The CDR3 here is CAISQMREFDTGELFF.

The chain combines TRBV5-1 with TRBJ2-5. The CDR3 runs to 16 residues. The germline gives CDR1 SGHRS, CDR2 YFSETQ. The CDR3 spells CASSLAGEVSWETQYF.

The gene calls are TRBV20-1 and TRBJ2-3; TCRdb picks TRBD2, but there is no DNA to check that call. Germline V gene lookup returns CDR1 DFQATT and CDR2 SNEGSKA (reference sequence). The CDR3 sequence is 14 residues long. CDR3 sequence: CSARDRRGRDTQYF.

This chain links TRBV29-1 with TRBJ1-2. This CDR3 is built from 15 residues. CDR1 is SQVTM, CDR2 ANQGSEA, per germline. CDR3 in amino acids: CSVEDATVNNYGYTF.